This TCR beta chain is drawn from a study of blood T cell repertoires in COVID-19 (dated by TCRdb to the early 2020s). At the level of the whole study: Samples from collaborators originated in the United States, Italy and Spain and spanned both the acute and convalescent phases of COVID-19. The material from the prospective study consisted of cDNA or gDNA derived from T cells, B-cell-depleted T cells, or PBMCs. Subjects who had been exposed to COVID-19, were actively infected with it, or had recovered from it provided the deeply sampled blood TCRbeta repertoires that made up the dataset. The samples were drawn from two sources: the first 160 participants of the ongoing ImmuneRACE study, and 1,000 to 1,500 subjects contributed by 6 global collaborators. Sample metadata almost always included a de-identified subject ID, COVID-19 status, age in years and sex. Where available, HLA class I and class II types were obtained from metadata supplied by the sample provider rather than from assay-based typing. A freely available public database, intended as a resource for researchers studying the immune response to SARS-CoV-2, is where the repertoires were released. Results the study describes overall, beyond this receptor: The amount of clinical and demographic metadata varied by source and participant and was provided uncurated.

Its CDR3 holds 15 amino acids, cysteine through phenylalanine. Only the CDR3 portion is preserved as DNA: 45 bases, with reading frame beginning at the first base. The germline V gene (reference sequence) sets CDR1 to SGHAT and CDR2 to FQDESV. The junction shows trimming of 4 bases on V and 5 bases on J, plus 16 bases between the germline ends. Comment on this clone: This receptor's antigen is unknown. No base qualities exist here, and no much larger clone lies one base off it.

Whole blood was collected in K2EDTA tubes by collaborating institutions according to the institutions' own protocols. Collaborator samples were shipped for TCRbeta analysis as frozen whole blood, isolated PBMCs, or DNA extracted from either sample type. TCRbeta CDR3 regions were amplified from genomic DNA using the immunoSEQ Assay, a bias-controlled multiplex PCR. The source study handled its data this way. Nucleated cell counts per sample were estimated from amplification of reference gene primers within the assay. Sequence reads were collapsed and filtered to measure the absolute abundance of every unique TCRbeta CDR3 rearrangement. For each sample, productive Simpson clonality was calculated by taking the square root of Simpson's diversity index across productive rearrangements. TCRdb re-hosts the immuneACCESS table, in-frame sequences only. Its copies lack some clones; in the studies checked, an unresolved V gene accounts for under half of them, and the cause for the rest is not known. D and trimming come from the DNA, and the V and J calls and clone size come from that table. In all, the sample holds over 120,000 clones, and over 65% of those were seen once. Jointly, the top ten make up about 5.1% of the sample.

The rearranged chain carries TRBV11-1 and TRBJ2-3, with TRBD2 as a weak D call on 5 bases. The clonotype was recovered from a human donor in a cohort sampled during active COVID-19. Source material: peripheral blood. The bases read TGTGCCAGCAGCTACGGGTGGGGAGAGGGAGATACGCAGTATTTT. Its protein is CASSYGWGEGDTQYF. Where the CDR3 stops, the reference TRBV11-1 and TRBJ2-3 genes take over; the full variable domain is EAEVAQSPRYKITEKSQAVAFWCDPISGHATLYWYRQILGQGPELLVQFQDESVVDDSQLPKDRFSAERLKGVDSTLKIQPAELGDSAMYLCASSYGWGEGDTQYFGPGTRLTVL.